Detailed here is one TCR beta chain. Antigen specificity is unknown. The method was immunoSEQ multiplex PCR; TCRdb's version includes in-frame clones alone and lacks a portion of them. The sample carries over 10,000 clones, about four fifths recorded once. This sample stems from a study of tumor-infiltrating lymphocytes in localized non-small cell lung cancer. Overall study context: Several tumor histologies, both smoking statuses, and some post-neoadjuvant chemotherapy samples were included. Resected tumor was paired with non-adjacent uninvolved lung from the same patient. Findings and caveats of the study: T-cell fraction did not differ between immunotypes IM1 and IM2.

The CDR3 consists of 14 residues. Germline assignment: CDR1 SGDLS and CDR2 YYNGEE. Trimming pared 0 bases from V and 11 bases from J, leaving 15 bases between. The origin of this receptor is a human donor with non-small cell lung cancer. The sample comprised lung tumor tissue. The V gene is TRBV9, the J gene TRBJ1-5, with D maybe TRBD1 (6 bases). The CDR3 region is CASSVDPRGSTQHF. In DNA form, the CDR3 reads TGTGCCAGCAGCGTAGATCCCAGGGGCTCGACCCAGCATTTT.